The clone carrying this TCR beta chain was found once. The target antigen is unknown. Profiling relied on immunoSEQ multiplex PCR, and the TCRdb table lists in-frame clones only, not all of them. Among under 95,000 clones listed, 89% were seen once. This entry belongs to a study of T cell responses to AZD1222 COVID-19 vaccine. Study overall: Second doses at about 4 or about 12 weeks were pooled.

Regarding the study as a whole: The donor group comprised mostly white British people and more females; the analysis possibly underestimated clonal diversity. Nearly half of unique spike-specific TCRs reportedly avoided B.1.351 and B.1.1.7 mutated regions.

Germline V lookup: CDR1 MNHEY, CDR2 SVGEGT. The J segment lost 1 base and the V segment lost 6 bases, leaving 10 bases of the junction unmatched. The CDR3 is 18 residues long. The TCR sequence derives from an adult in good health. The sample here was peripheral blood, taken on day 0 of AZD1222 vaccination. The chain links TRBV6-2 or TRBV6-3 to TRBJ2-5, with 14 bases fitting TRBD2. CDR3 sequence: CASSHRLAGGPGQETQYF. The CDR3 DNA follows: TGTGCCAGCAGCCATAGACTAGCGGGGGGGCCTGGCCAAGAGACCCAGTACTTC.